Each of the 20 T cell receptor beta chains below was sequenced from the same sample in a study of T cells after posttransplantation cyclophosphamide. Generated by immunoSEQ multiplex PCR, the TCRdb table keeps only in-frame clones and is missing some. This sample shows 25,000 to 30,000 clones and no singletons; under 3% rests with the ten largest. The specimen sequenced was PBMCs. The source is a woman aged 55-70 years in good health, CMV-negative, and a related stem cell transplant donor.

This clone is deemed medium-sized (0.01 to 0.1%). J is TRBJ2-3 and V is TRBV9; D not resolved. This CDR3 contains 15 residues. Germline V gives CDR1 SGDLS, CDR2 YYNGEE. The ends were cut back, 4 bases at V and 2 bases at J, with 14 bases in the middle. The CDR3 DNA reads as TGTGCCAGCAGCACCCCTGCGGTAGTCACAGATACGCAGTATTTT. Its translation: CASSTPAVVTDTQYF.

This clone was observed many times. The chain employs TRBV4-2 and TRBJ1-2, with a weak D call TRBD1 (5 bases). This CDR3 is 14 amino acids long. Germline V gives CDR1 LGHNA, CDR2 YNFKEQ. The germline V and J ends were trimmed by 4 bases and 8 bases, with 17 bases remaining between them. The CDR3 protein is CASSPDSQGRGYTF. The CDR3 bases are TGTGCCAGCAGCCCCGATTCGCAGGGTCGCGGCTACACCTTC.

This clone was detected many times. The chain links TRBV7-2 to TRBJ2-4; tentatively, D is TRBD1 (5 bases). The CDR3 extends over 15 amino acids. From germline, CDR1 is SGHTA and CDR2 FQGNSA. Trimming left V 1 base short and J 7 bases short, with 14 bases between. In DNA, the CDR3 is TGTGCCAGCAGCTTAGTTGCAGGGATCGGGAACATTCAGTACTTC. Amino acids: CASSLVAGIGNIQYF.

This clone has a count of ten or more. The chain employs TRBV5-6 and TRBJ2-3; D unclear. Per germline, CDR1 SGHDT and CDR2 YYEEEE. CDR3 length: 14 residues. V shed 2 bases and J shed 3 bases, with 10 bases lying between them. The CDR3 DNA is TGTGCCAGCAGCTTCAACGGTCCAACAGATACGCAGTATTTT. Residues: CASSFNGPTDTQYF.

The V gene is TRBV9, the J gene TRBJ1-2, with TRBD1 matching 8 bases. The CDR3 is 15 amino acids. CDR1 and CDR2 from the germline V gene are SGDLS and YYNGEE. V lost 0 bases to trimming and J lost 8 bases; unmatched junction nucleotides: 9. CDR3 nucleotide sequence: TGTGCCAGCAGCGTAGGAGGACAGGGCGGAGTGGGCTACACCTTC. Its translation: CASSVGGQGGVGYTF.

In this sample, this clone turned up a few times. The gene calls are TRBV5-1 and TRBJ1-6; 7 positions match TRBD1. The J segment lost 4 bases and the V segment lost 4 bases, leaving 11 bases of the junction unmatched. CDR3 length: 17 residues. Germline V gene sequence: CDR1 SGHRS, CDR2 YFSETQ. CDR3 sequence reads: CASSPMDRSRYNSPLHF. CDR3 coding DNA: TGCGCCAGCAGCCCCATGGACAGGTCGAGGTATAATTCACCCCTCCACTTT.

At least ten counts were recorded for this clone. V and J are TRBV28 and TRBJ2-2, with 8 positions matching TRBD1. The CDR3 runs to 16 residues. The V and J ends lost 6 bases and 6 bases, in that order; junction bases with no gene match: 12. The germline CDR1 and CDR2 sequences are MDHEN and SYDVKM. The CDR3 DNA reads TGTGCCAGCAGCCATCAAACGACAGGGGTCGCCGGGGAGCTGTTTTTT. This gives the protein CASSHQTTGVAGELFF.

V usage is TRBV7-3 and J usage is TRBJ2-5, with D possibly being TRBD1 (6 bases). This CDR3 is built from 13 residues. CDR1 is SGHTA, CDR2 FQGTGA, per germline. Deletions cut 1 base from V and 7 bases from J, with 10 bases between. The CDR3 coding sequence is TGTGCCAGCAGCTTAAAGCAAGGGGGGACCCAGTACTTC. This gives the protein CASSLKQGGTQYF.

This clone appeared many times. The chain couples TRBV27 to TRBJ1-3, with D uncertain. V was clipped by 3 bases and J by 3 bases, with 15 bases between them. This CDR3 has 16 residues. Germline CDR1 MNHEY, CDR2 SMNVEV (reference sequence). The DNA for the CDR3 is TGTGCCAGCAGTTTCATTAGACTTACTTTTGGAAACACCATATATTTT. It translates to CASSFIRLTFGNTIYF.

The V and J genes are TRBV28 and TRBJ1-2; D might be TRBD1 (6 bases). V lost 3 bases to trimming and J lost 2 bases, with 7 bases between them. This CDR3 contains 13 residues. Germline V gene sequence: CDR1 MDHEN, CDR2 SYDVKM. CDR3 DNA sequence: TGTGCCAGCAGTTTGGGACAAAACTATGGCTACACCTTC. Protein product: CASSLGQNYGYTF.

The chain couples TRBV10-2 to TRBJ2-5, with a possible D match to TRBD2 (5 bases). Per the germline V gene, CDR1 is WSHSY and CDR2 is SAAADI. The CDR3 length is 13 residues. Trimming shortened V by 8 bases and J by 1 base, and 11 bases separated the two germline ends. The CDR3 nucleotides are TGCGCCAGCCGGCGGGCCAGCCAAGAGACCCAGTACTTC. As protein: CASRRASQETQYF.

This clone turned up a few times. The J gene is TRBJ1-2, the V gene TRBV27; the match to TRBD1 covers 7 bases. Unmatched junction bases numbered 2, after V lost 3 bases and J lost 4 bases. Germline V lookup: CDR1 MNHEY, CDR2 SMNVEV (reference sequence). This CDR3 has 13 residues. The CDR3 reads CASSFRTGYGYTF. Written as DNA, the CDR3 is TGTGCCAGCAGTTTCCGGACAGGCTATGGCTACACCTTC.

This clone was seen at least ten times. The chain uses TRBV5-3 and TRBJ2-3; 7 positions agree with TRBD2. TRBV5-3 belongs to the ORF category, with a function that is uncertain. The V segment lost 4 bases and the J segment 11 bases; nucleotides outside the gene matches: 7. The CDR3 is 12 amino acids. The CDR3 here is CARSASGGMQYF. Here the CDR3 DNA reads TGTGCCAGAAGCGCCTCGGGGGGTATGCAGTATTTT.

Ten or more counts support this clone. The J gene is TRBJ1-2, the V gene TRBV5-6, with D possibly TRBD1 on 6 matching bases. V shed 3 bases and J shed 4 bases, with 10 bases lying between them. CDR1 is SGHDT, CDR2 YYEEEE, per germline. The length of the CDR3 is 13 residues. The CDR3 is CASSWDKAYGYTF. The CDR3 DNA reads TGTGCCAGCAGCTGGGACAAAGCCTATGGCTACACCTTC.

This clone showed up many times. The CDR3 reads CASRHSGNYEQYF. Written as DNA, the CDR3 is TGTGCCAGCAGACATAGCGGGAACTACGAGCAGTACTTC. The chain joins TRBV12-3 or TRBV12-4 to TRBJ2-7; TRBD2 matches at 8 bases. The V gene end was trimmed by 6 bases and the J gene end by 3 bases; junction bases not matched to a gene: 4. This CDR3 is built from 13 residues.

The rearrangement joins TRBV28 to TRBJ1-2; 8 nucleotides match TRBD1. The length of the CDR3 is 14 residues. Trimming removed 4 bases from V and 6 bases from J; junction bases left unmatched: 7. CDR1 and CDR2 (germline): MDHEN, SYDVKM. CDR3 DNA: TGTGCCAGCAGTTCGACAGGGGCAGGGGATGGCTACACCTTC. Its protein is CASSSTGAGDGYTF.

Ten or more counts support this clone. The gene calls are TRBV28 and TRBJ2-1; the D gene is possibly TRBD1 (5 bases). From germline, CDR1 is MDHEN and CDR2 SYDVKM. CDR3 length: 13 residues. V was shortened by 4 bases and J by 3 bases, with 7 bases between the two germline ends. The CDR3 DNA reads TGTGCCAGCAGTTATGACAGCTACAATGAGCAGTTCTTC. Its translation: CASSYDSYNEQFF.

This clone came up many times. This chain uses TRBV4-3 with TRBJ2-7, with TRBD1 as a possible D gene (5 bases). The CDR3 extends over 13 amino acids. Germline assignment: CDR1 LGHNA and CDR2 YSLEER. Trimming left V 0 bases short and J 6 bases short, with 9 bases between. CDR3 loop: CASSQDGAGEQYF. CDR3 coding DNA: TGCGCCAGCAGCCAAGATGGGGCCGGCGAGCAGTACTTC.

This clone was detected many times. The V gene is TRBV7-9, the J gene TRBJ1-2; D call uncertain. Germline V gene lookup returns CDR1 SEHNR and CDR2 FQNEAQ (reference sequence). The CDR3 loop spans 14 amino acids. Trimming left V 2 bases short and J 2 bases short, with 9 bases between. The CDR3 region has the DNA TGTGCCAGCAGCTTAACGGGGATCAACTATGGCTACACCTTC. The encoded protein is CASSLTGINYGYTF.

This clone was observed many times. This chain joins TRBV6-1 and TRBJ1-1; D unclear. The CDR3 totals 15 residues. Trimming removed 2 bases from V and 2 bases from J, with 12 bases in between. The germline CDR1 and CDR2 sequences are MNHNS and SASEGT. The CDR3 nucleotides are TGTGCCAGCAGTGAAAGGCGGGGTGCAAACACTGAAGCTTTCTTT. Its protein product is CASSERRGANTEAFF.